This passage covers 18 T cell receptor beta chains from one sample sequenced in a study of shared clonotypes between healthy human individuals. Clones were sequenced by immunoSEQ multiplex PCR, and TCRdb holds only the in-frame ones, with some missing. The sample includes 1.6 million or so clones, around 98.5% of them seen just once. Sequences were obtained from naive CD4+ T cells sorted from blood. Subset here: CD45RA+ positively selected. These receptors all come from a man aged 25-40 years in good health.

This sequence joins TRBV28 and TRBJ2-1, with a tentative D call TRBD1 (6 bases). V was trimmed by 7 bases and J by 5 bases, leaving 12 bases between them. Germline V gene lookup returns CDR1 MDHEN and CDR2 SYDVKM. This CDR3 is 13 amino acids long. CDR3 in amino acids: CASIRGSHNEQFF. Written as DNA, the CDR3 is TGTGCCAGCATCAGGGGATCCCACAATGAGCAGTTCTTC.

This clone came up a few times. V usage is TRBV6-5 and J usage is TRBJ1-1, with D possibly matching TRBD1 (5 bases). V dropped 5 bases and J dropped 8 bases, with 9 bases sitting between them. CDR1 is MNHEY, CDR2 SVGAGI, per germline. The CDR3 has 11 residues. The CDR3 DNA reads TGTGCCAGCAGTCTATACAGGGAAGCTTTCTTT. Residues: CASSLYREAFF.

V is TRBV10-1 and J is TRBJ2-7; possibly TRBD1 for D (6 bases). The CDR3 totals 14 residues. Trimming took 2 bases from V and 7 from J, leaving 15 bases between them. CDR1 is WNHNN and CDR2 is SYGVQD in the germline V gene (reference sequence). The chain's CDR3 is CASSEEAGAVEQYF. CDR3 sequence (DNA): TGCGCCAGCAGTGAGGAGGCAGGGGCAGTTGAGCAGTACTTC.

The chain has TRBV2 and TRBJ2-7; 11 bases match TRBD2. The CDR3 runs 14 residues. J gave up 3 bases and V 6 bases, and 4 bases lay outside the gene matches. Germline V gives CDR1 SNHLY, CDR2 FYNNEI. The CDR3 here is CASRSSGRFYEQYF. For the CDR3, the DNA is TGTGCCAGCAGGTCTAGCGGGAGGTTCTACGAGCAGTACTTC.

The V and J genes are TRBV28 and TRBJ1-2; D perhaps matches TRBD1 (6 bases). The V end was cut by 1 base, the J end by 2 bases, with 17 bases between. Germline V gene sequence: CDR1 MDHEN, CDR2 SYDVKM. The CDR3 runs 17 residues. The CDR3 DNA sequence: TGTGCCAGCAGTTTATACGGCAAACTCACAGGGAACTATGGCTACACCTTC. This translates into CASSLYGKLTGNYGYTF.

The rearrangement joins TRBV11-2 to TRBJ1-1; TRBD1 might be the D (6 bases). Germline CDR1 reads SGHAT; CDR2 reads FQNNGV. The CDR3 sequence is 16 residues long. V was shortened by 5 bases and J by 0 bases, with 16 bases between the two germline ends. CDR3 protein: CASSAFGQTMNTEAFF. For the CDR3, the DNA is TGTGCCAGCAGCGCTTTTGGACAGACAATGAACACTGAAGCTTTCTTT.

The chain recombines TRBV29-1 with TRBJ2-1, with a weak D call TRBD2 (5 bases). Per germline, CDR1 SQVTM and CDR2 ANQGSEA. V gave up 4 bases and J gave up 6 bases, with 10 bases separating them. There are 12 residues in the CDR3. The CDR3 region has the DNA TGCAGCGTTGTGGAGAGGGTCAATGAGCAGTTCTTC. Encoded protein: CSVVERVNEQFF.

V usage is TRBV28 and J usage is TRBJ2-7; tentatively, D is TRBD2 (7 bases). Germline values: CDR1 MDHEN, CDR2 SYDVKM. This CDR3 has 16 amino acids. V was pared by 5 bases and J by 0 bases, with 17 bases between. CDR3 sequence (DNA): TGTGCCAGCAGTCAAACAGGGCGCGGGAGCTCCTACGAGCAGTACTTC. Translated, it gives CASSQTGRGSSYEQYF.

V is TRBV7-9 and J is TRBJ2-7; 12 nucleotides agree with TRBD1. Looked up from germline, CDR1 is SEHNR and CDR2 is FQNEAQ (reference sequence). The CDR3 has 15 amino acids. Trimming removed 5 bases from V and 5 bases from J; junction bases left unmatched: 7. CDR3 nucleotide sequence: TGTGCCAGCAGCGAAGTGGGACAGGGGGCTCACGAGCAGTACTTC. Amino acid sequence: CASSEVGQGAHEQYF.

The V call is TRBV9, the J call TRBJ2-2, with a tentative D call TRBD2 (5 bases). The CDR3 extends over 15 amino acids. The V gene lost 0 bases and the J gene lost 6 bases, with 12 bases spanning the gap. Germline CDR1 and CDR2: SGDLS and YYNGEE. CDR3 bases: TGTGCCAGCAGCGTAGTGTCCGGGATCGCCGGGGAGCTGTTTTTT. Translated, it gives CASSVVSGIAGELFF.

V is TRBV9 and J is TRBJ2-2; D unclear. CDR3 length equals 13 residues. Germline V gives CDR1 SGDLS, CDR2 YYNGEE. The V gene lost 4 bases and the J gene lost 0 bases, with 4 bases spanning the gap. CDR3 sequence reads: CASSQPNTGELFF. The CDR3 DNA reads TGTGCCAGCAGCCAGCCGAACACCGGGGAGCTGTTTTTT.

The CDR3 sequence is CAHVGGNTEAFF. The CDR3 region has the DNA TGTGCTCACGTTGGGGGGAACACTGAAGCTTTCTTT. The chain carries TRBV30 and TRBJ1-1; possibly TRBD1 for D (5 bases). Per the germline V gene, CDR1 is GTSNPN and CDR2 is SVGIG (reference sequence). CDR3 length equals 12 residues. The full variable domain, rest sourced from reference TRBV30 and TRBJ1-1, is SQTIHQWPATLVQPVGSPLSLECTVEGTSNPNLYWYRQAAGRGLQLLFYSVGIGQISSEVPQNLSASRPQDRQFILSSKKLLLSDSGFYLCAHVGGNTEAFFGQGTRLTVV.

The chain carries TRBV27 and TRBJ2-7; maybe TRBD1 (5 bases). There are 15 residues in the CDR3. Germline values: CDR1 MNHEY, CDR2 SMNVEV (reference sequence). The V end lost 7 bases, the J end lost 2 bases, and 18 bases lay between the germline ends. The CDR3 loop is CASISYGQGTYEQYF. In DNA, the CDR3 is TGTGCCAGCATATCCTATGGGCAGGGCACCTACGAGCAGTACTTC.

This chain connects TRBV6-5 to TRBJ2-1, with TRBD2 identical over 10 bases. Germline lookup yields CDR1 MNHEY and CDR2 SVGAGI. The CDR3 length is 15 residues. Unmatched junction bases numbered 11, after V lost 6 bases and J lost 9 bases. The CDR3 here is CASRQRMASGSEQFF. The DNA for the CDR3 is TGTGCCAGCAGGCAAAGAATGGCTAGCGGGAGTGAGCAGTTCTTC.

The chain couples TRBV2 to TRBJ2-3; the D call may be TRBD1 or TRBD2 (5 bases each). Between the trimmed V and J ends, which lost 2 bases and 2 bases, there was a span of 23 bases. The CDR3 contains 19 residues. CDR1 is SNHLY and CDR2 is FYNNEI in the germline V gene. Here the CDR3 reads CASSESHLLGEADTDTQYF. CDR3 sequence (DNA): TGTGCCAGCAGTGAATCCCATTTATTAGGGGAAGCGGACACAGATACGCAGTATTTT.

This chain connects TRBV7-2 to TRBJ1-4; D uncertain. The V end lost 2 bases, the J end lost 0 bases, and 7 bases lay between the germline ends. The CDR3 has 15 amino acids. Germline values: CDR1 SGHTA, CDR2 FQGNSA. The CDR3 coding sequence is TGTGCCAGCAGCTTACACGGGACAACTAATGAAAAACTGTTTTTT. As protein: CASSLHGTTNEKLFF.

V and J are TRBV2 and TRBJ1-5, with D possibly TRBD1 on 6 matching bases. V was clipped by 1 base and J by 3 bases, with 22 bases between them. The germline CDR1 and CDR2 sequences are SNHLY and FYNNEI. This CDR3 is built from 19 residues. As DNA, the CDR3 is TGTGCCAGCAGTGAAGGACTCATTTTTTGGGGGGCATACAATCAGCCCCAGCATTTT. This sequence encodes CASSEGLIFWGAYNQPQHF.

This chain joins TRBV7-2 and TRBJ1-2; D gene uncertain. Germline lookup yields CDR1 SGHTA and CDR2 FQGNSA. V lost 5 bases to trimming and J lost 8 bases, with 18 bases between them. This CDR3 has 14 amino acids. This CDR3 is CASSPTRDSRGYTF. DNA for the CDR3: TGTGCCAGCAGCCCCACAAGGGATTCTCGGGGCTACACCTTC.